This TCR beta chain was profiled in a study of response to subunit inactivated influenza vaccine. Notes on the study in general: Authors suggested each seasonal influenza vaccination recruits few new T cells.

About this clonotype itself: Its cognate antigen is unknown.

TCRdb independently ran MiXCR on the RT-PCR reads; one entry per CDR3 protein. The sample holds about 500,000 distinct CDR3 sequences, 16% seen once. Germline values: CDR1 SEHNR, CDR2 FQNEAQ (reference sequence). V gave up 7 bases and J gave up 7 bases, with 13 bases separating them. The CDR3 consists of 12 residues. Specimen: CD4+ T cells sorted from PBMCs, collected less than 25 months after vaccination. This receptor was obtained from a man aged 50-75 years who received an inactivated influenza vaccine. This chain connects TRBV7-9 to TRBJ2-5; tentatively, D is TRBD1 (5 bases). The CDR3 reads CASTQSRGTQYF. The CDR3 DNA follows: TGTGCCAGCACCCAAAGTAGGGGGACCCAGTACTTC.